Only one count was recorded for the clone carrying this T cell receptor beta chain. Participants came from about two dozen US areas, aged roughly 18 to 95 years. Authors' analysis steps: Amplified reference gene primers provided the basis for estimating nucleated cell counts. The method was immunoSEQ multiplex PCR; TCRdb's version includes in-frame clones alone and lacks a portion of them. V and J calls and clone size are those listed in that table; D and trimming were worked out from the DNA. Of under 300,000 clones listed, approximately 88% are singletons. These data originate in a study of blood T cell repertoires in COVID-19. Across the whole study: Specimens from acute and convalescent COVID-19 originated in the United States, Italy and Spain. The analysed material was cDNA or gDNA that came from T cells, B-cell-depleted T cells, or PBMCs.

Germline V CDR1 and CDR2: LGHNA, YNFKEQ. The CDR3 is 17 amino acids. After removal of 4 bases from V and 5 bases from J, the junction contained 13 bases not matched to a gene. The source is a woman aged 40 to 50 who had recovered from COVID-19. Sequenced material: PBMCs or T cells enriched from blood (not recorded which). V and J are TRBV4-2 and TRBJ2-4; 8 nucleotides agree with TRBD1. CDR3 in DNA: TGTGCCAGCAGCCCTTATGGTCCTGGACAGGGACAAAACATTCAGTACTTC. This codes for CASSPYGPGQGQNIQYF.